Included here is one T cell receptor (beta chain) sequence, with context. This sample was included in a study of blood T cell repertoires in COVID-19. In the study overall: Spain, Italy and the United States supplied samples that represented acute and convalescent COVID-19.

The germline gives CDR1 LNHDA, CDR2 SQIVND (reference sequence). CDR3 length: 13 amino acids. V lost 6 bases, J lost 4 bases, and 3 bases stayed unmatched. As processed by the authors: Reference gene primer amplification yielded estimated nucleated cell counts. Assay used: immunoSEQ multiplex PCR; TCRdb lists only in-frame clones, some missing. D and trimming come from the DNA, and the V and J calls and clone size come from that table. This sample has fewer than 300,000 clones, with about 85% found just once. Study members were between roughly 18 and 90 years old and lived in fewer than 30 US regions. Two negative PCRs, clearance, or symptom resolution were required of recovered Cohort 3 donors.

The genes are TRBV19 and TRBJ1-1, with TRBD1 identical over 9 bases. Sequenced input: PBMCs or T cells enriched from blood (not recorded which). The sequence was collected from a woman between 50 and 59 years old who had recovered from COVID-19. CDR3 nucleotides: TGTGCCAGTAGCGGACAGGGGCCCACTGAAGCTTTCTTT. This gives the protein CASSGQGPTEAFF.